These 18 T cell receptor beta chains originate from one sample sequenced in a study of blood T cell repertoires in COVID-19. The data were produced by immunoSEQ multiplex PCR, yet TCRdb's version contains in-frame clones alone and is incomplete. The data contain fewer than 25,000 clones, around nine tenths of them singletons. Input material: peripheral blood. The origin of the receptors is a human donor in a cohort sampled during active COVID-19. The donor label of this sample is uncertain.

The rearrangement joins TRBV3-1 (or the pseudogene TRBV3-2) to TRBJ1-2, with D possibly being TRBD1 (6 bases). Germline CDR1 and CDR2: LGHDT and YNNKEL (reference sequence). The CDR3 consists of 15 residues. The V and J ends lost 4 bases and 4 bases respectively, with 16 bases between them. DNA of the CDR3: TGTGCCAGCAGCCGCACACAGGGTTACGGCTATGGCTACACCTTC. It encodes CASSRTQGYGYGYTF.

This sequence joins TRBV7-3 and TRBJ1-1; no definite D call. V dropped 3 bases and J dropped 0 bases, with 5 bases sitting between them. This CDR3 spans 13 amino acids. Germline-derived CDR1 and CDR2 are SGHTA and FQGTGA. CDR3 in DNA: TGTGCCAGCAGCTTTGAGATGAACACTGAAGCTTTCTTT. As protein: CASSFEMNTEAFF.

The gene calls are TRBV19 and TRBJ1-2; D gene uncertain. V lost 8 bases and J 2 bases, leaving 21 bases between the germline ends. There are 16 residues in the CDR3. Germline CDR1 and CDR2: LNHDA and SQIVND (reference sequence). The CDR3: CASQSGSAEGNYGYTF. Here the CDR3 DNA reads TGTGCCAGTCAAAGCGGTTCGGCAGAGGGAAACTATGGCTACACCTTC.

The rearrangement links TRBV6-5 to TRBJ2-5, with D possibly TRBD2 on 6 matching bases. The CDR3 totals 13 residues. V lost 7 bases, J lost 5 bases, and 14 bases lay in between. Looked up from germline, CDR1 is MNHEY and CDR2 is SVGAGI. Here the CDR3 DNA reads TGTGCCAGCACCTCATGGGGGAGGGAGACCCAGTACTTC. It encodes CASTSWGRETQYF.

V usage is TRBV6-1 and J usage is TRBJ2-5, with 12 nucleotides matching TRBD2. V shed 4 bases, J shed 5 bases, and the junction held 11 bases outside the gene matches. The CDR3 contains 17 residues. Germline V gene lookup returns CDR1 MNHNS and CDR2 SASEGT. The CDR3 spells CASSVGLAGREGETQYF. CDR3 DNA sequence: TGTGCCAGCAGTGTAGGACTAGCGGGAAGGGAGGGGGAGACCCAGTACTTC.

CDR3 sequence: CASSRGWTQQETQYF. The CDR3 region has the DNA TGTGCCAGCAGCCGGGGGTGGACACAGCAAGAGACCCAGTACTTC. The chain has TRBV6-5 and TRBJ2-5; possible D gene TRBD2, 6 bases. V lost 6 bases, J lost 2 bases, and 16 bases lay in between. The CDR3 runs 15 residues. The germline V gene encodes CDR1 MNHEY and CDR2 SVGAGI.

The gene calls are TRBV5-8 and TRBJ2-5; D gene uncertain. V gave up 4 bases and J gave up 1 base, with 14 bases separating them. The germline gives CDR1 SGHTS, CDR2 YDEGEE. This CDR3 is built from 15 residues. CDR3 protein: CASSPVAAIQETQYF. Written as DNA, the CDR3 is TGTGCCAGCAGCCCCGTGGCTGCCATCCAAGAGACCCAGTACTTC.

This clone was observed a few times. V is TRBV5-4 and J is TRBJ1-2; no reliable D call. Germline loops: CDR1 SGHNT, CDR2 YYREEE (reference sequence). V was trimmed by 4 bases and J by 5 bases, leaving 12 bases between them. There are 13 residues in the CDR3. The CDR3 nucleotides are TGTGCCAGCAGCAAAAGAGGGCAGTATGGCTACACCTTC. This translates into CASSKRGQYGYTF.

The chain carries TRBV19 and TRBJ2-2; 13 bases fit TRBD2. Germline V CDR1 and CDR2: LNHDA, SQIVND (reference sequence). V shed 7 bases, J shed 4 bases, and the junction held 9 bases outside the gene matches. The CDR3 spans 17 residues. The CDR3 loop is CASTNGLAGVGTGELFF. CDR3 bases: TGTGCCAGTACCAACGGACTAGCGGGAGTAGGCACCGGGGAGCTGTTTTTT.

V gene TRBV7-9 combines with J gene TRBJ2-7; no reliable D call. V gave up 8 bases and J gave up 3 bases, with 17 bases separating them. The CDR3 loop spans 14 amino acids. From germline, CDR1 is SEHNR and CDR2 FQNEAQ (reference sequence). CDR3 nucleotides: TGTGCCAGCGGGCCCGAGCAGAGAGTCTACGAGCAGTACTTC. This sequence encodes CASGPEQRVYEQYF.

The chain joins TRBV5-6 to TRBJ2-1, with TRBD1 matching over 7 bases. Germline loops: CDR1 SGHDT, CDR2 YYEEEE. V lost 4 bases and J lost 7; bases outside the gene matches: 14. The CDR3 runs 16 residues. The CDR3 region is CASSKGDRTFRNEQFF. The CDR3 bases are TGTGCCAGCAGCAAGGGGGACAGAACCTTTAGAAATGAGCAGTTCTTC.

This clone has only one observation. The V and J genes are TRBV5-1 and TRBJ1-2, with a weak D call TRBD1 (6 bases). The CDR3 has 15 amino acids. V was clipped by 4 bases and J by 7 bases, with 20 bases between them. Germline CDR1 reads SGHRS; CDR2 reads YFSETQ. The CDR3 loop is CASSPSAGAHRGYTF. For the CDR3, the DNA is TGCGCCAGCAGCCCCAGTGCAGGGGCGCATCGTGGCTACACCTTC.

The CDR3 DNA follows: TGCAGCGTTGAAATGGGACAGGGGTCTAACGAGCAGTACTTC. It codes for CSVEMGQGSNEQYF. The chain recombines TRBV29-1 with TRBJ2-7; 10 bases line up with TRBD1. The CDR3 sequence is 14 residues long. Germline CDR1 SQVTM, CDR2 ANQGSEA. The junction had 6 bases not matched to a gene; V was cut back by 2 bases and J by 5 bases.

This clone appeared a few times. The chain employs TRBV28 and TRBJ2-6; TRBD2 matches at 9 bases. Trimming removed 7 bases from V and 2 bases from J; junction bases left unmatched: 12. Germline V gene sequence: CDR1 MDHEN, CDR2 SYDVKM. This CDR3 comprises 18 residues. DNA of the CDR3: TGTGCCAGCACCTCCTGGGGGGCGGGAGGGGCTGGGGCCAACGTCCTGACTTTC. This gives the protein CASTSWGAGGAGANVLTF. Looking up the rest from reference TRBV28 and TRBJ2-6 gives the full variable domain: DVKVTQSSRYLVKRTGEKVFLECVQDMDHENMFWYRQDPGLGLRLIYFSYDVKMKEKGDIPEGYSVSREKKERFSLILESASTNQTSMYLCASTSWGAGGAGANVLTFGAGSRLTVL.

The chain couples TRBV30 to TRBJ1-1, with TRBD1 identical over 7 bases. Trimming took 2 bases from V and 0 from J; bases not matched to a gene: 3. This CDR3 region has 14 residues. Germline assignment: CDR1 GTSNPN and CDR2 SVGIG (reference sequence). The DNA for the CDR3 is TGTGCCTGGAGTAGGGACAGTCTGAACACTGAAGCTTTCTTT. Protein: CAWSRDSLNTEAFF.

The chain links TRBV27 to TRBJ1-2; TRBD1 matches 8 bases. The CDR3 is 16 amino acids. V dropped 10 bases and J dropped 6; count of bases not matched to a gene: 19. Germline CDR1 and CDR2: MNHEY and SMNVEV (reference sequence). The CDR3 nucleotides read TGTGCCACTCTCGGACAGGGTTACGGCATAGTGAATGGCTACACCTTC. As protein: CATLGQGYGIVNGYTF.

This chain uses TRBV19 with TRBJ2-2; D unresolved. V was cut by 4 bases and J by 7 bases, with 7 bases left in between. CDR1 LNHDA and CDR2 SQIVND come from the germline V gene (reference sequence). The CDR3 runs 12 residues. This chain's CDR3 is CASSTRVGELFF. The CDR3 nucleotides are TGTGCCAGTAGTACCCGAGTCGGGGAGCTGTTTTTT.

The chain couples TRBV10-3 to TRBJ1-5; TRBD1 is a possible D gene (5 bases). Between the trimmed V and J ends, which lost 5 bases and 3 bases, there was a span of 8 bases. Per germline, CDR1 ENHRY and CDR2 SYGVKD. This CDR3 region has 13 residues. The DNA of the CDR3 is TGTGCCATCAGTTTAGGGGTCAATCAGCCCCAGCATTTT. The encoded protein is CAISLGVNQPQHF.